This T cell receptor (beta chain) was documented in a study of blood T cell repertoires in COVID-19. Study as a whole: The samples span acute and convalescent COVID-19 from the United States, Italy and Spain. Nucleic acid was either cDNA or gDNA, and it came from T cells, B-cell-depleted T cells, or PBMCs.

In the original analysis: It was from reference gene primer amplification that nucleated cell counts were estimated. Sequenced by immunoSEQ multiplex PCR; TCRdb stores in-frame clones only, minus some. V and J calls and clone size follow that table, whereas D and trimming were derived from the DNA. Of approximately 310,000 clones detected, about 90% appear once; the ten largest clones hold roughly 8%. Germline CDR1 and CDR2: SEHNR and FQNEAQ (reference sequence). The trim removed 3 bases at V and 10 bases at J, leaving 8 bases unmatched. This CDR3 is 15 amino acids long. In this sample, this clone turned up once.

This clonotype originated in a woman between 45 and 65 years old who had recovered from COVID-19. Sequencing was performed on peripheral blood. The chain links TRBV7-9 to TRBJ1-4; TRBD1 matches at 10 bases. The CDR3 loop reads CASSFQGQGQGKLFF. The CDR3 nucleotides are TGTGCCAGCAGCTTCCAGGGACAGGGGCAAGGAAAACTGTTTTTT.